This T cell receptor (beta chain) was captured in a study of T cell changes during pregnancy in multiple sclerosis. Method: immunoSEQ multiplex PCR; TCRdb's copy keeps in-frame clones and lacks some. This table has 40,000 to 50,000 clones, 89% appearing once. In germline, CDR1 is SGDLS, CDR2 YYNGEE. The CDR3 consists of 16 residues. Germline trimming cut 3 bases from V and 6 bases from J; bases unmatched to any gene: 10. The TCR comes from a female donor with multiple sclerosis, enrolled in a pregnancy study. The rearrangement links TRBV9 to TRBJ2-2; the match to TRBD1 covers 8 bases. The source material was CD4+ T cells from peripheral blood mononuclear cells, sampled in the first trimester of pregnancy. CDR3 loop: CASSATTTGAPGELFF. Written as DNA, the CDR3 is TGTGCCAGCAGCGCCACTACGACAGGGGCCCCCGGGGAGCTGTTTTTT.